The entry below gives a single TCR beta chain sequence along with its context. The specificity of this receptor is unknown. Base quality data are lacking; no much larger clone is found one base away. The data derive from a study of cytomegalovirus exposure and HLA in healthy donors (dated by TCRdb to about 2017). Background on the whole study: In an earlier analysis of roughly 590 of the donors, 250 to 300 Gb of sequence data and some 120 million unique TCR beta sequences from 150 million to 200 million T cells were reported. High-throughput TCR immunosequencing, statistical association of individual TCRs with disease status, and machine learning were combined to predict cytomegalovirus infection status. Every repertoire in the discovery cohort had been generated on one and the same sequencing platform. Approximately 310 gigabases of sequencing data and around 85 million unique TCR sequences made up an early release that covered approximately 650 HLA-typed donors. Using immunosequencing, the study profiled T cell repertoires from about 650 subjects and related those repertoires to cytomegalovirus serostatus. A later analysis re-analyzed previously published TCR beta repertoires from 650 to 800 donors and added high-resolution HLA genotyping to study TCR occurrence patterns. In addition to the first cohort of approximately 670 subjects, a separate validation cohort of 120 different subjects was used. HLA typing covered class I and class II loci at four-digit resolution. Across around 400 genotyped donors of the cohort, an average of about 240,000 unique TCR beta nucleotide sequences per donor were sequenced, and 15% to 20% of those sequences were non-productive. Typing coverage differed by locus: A, B, C, DRB1 and DQB1 were typed in about 620-630 donors, DQA1 in about 510, DPA1 in some 570, and DPB1 in 450 to 490. An earlier analysis of 587 of the donors used high-throughput TCR beta sequencing to judge whether each TCR beta V gene segment behaved as functional or pseudogenic. Alongside the repertoire data, information on donor age, sex, ethnicity and CMV serostatus was compiled. Four to six DR-DQ haplotypes were handled as single units for association and clustering, since linkage in the cohort was strong. Genome-wide SNP genotypes for about three fifths of the roughly 670 donors were used in a later genetic analysis, which treated that subset as a discovery cohort. Among the approximately 400 genotyped donors, approximately 81% belonged to the genetic ancestry cluster associated with self-reported Caucasian donors. The aim of the study was to test whether cataloging public T cell receptors could identify signatures of past pathogen exposure. In the later analysis, no new phenotypic data were used to find candidate immune exposures; instead, reliance was placed on TCR beta sequences and their occurrence across donors. Study-level results and caveats: Across donors, most TCR sequences were observed very rarely, whereas some public TCRs were present in many individuals. Several of the top co-occurrence clusters appeared to be linked to parvovirus B19, influenza, CMV and Epstein-Barr virus, according to a later analysis. Some IMGT-functional V segments, including TRBV6-2 and TRBV6-3, could not be told apart with the 87-base-pair reads, so those segments were excluded. Compared with the approximately 670-donor mean, donors in an Asian-associated ancestry cluster had fewer N-insertions in productive TCRs, according to a later genetic analysis. An earlier analysis of 587 of the donors showed that most TCR beta V segments appeared in productive rearrangements either about 87% or about 30% of the time, which broadly matched IMGT annotations. A group of highly shared sequence variants was considered likely to be a technical artifact of the sequencing pipeline. The only immune exposure information available for the cohort was CMV serostatus. The study gave a list of roughly 150 TCR beta chains associated with cytomegalovirus. The cohort was sequenced for TCR beta chains only, and without alpha or paired-chain data the features that could be detected were limited. In a later analysis, the rate of TCR association differed among HLA loci, with DRB1 alleles having the most associated TCRs and HLA-C alleles having the fewest. Correlated functional status among segregating V segments might be attributable to linkage disequilibrium, but an unknown experimental factor could not be ruled out. It was suggested by the authors that the approach could potentially be generalized to other disease states and immunological phenotypes. In a later analysis, HLA-associated TCR beta chains were found to be more clonally expanded and to have lower generation probabilities than equally common non-associated chains. Assigning TCR associations to individual alleles was difficult when HLA alleles, especially DR and DQ, strongly co-occurred. In vitro tests confirmed that a few of the cytomegalovirus-associated TCR beta chains recognize cytomegalovirus antigens. The classifier was reported to diagnose cytomegalovirus status with high specificity and sensitivity in both the original and validation cohorts. Most CMV-associated TCR beta chains appeared to be HLA-restricted in a later analysis, and the HLA associations seemed to be driven largely by CMV exposure. A further reported finding was that TCR beta sequences accurately predicted the HLA-A and HLA-B alleles for most subjects in the first cohort. Because counts were too low, seventeen rarely observed V segments, including chromosome 9 orphons, were left out of the earlier analysis of some 600 of the donors. Because HLA typing was unavailable for some donors at each locus, only the typed subset was used in association tests. Specific HLA alleles were associated with 16,951 TCR beta sequences at a false discovery rate of 0.05 in a later analysis. An association between a missense DCLRE1C variant and V-gene and J-gene trimming of TCR beta chains was found in a later genetic analysis and replicated in an independent cohort. Roughly uniform sequencing depth across donors was assumed in presence/absence analyses, although this assumption may not hold.

The cohort consisted of 600 or so healthy bone marrow donors. At the time of sampling, every cohort member was nominally healthy, though immune exposures that went unrecorded were likely present. The donor was CMV seronegative and belonged to the group of around 350 seronegative cohort members. A peripheral blood sample was collected from each donor, and TCR beta sequencing was performed on peripheral blood mononuclear cells. The Qiagen DNeasy Blood Extraction Kit was used to extract genomic DNA from the blood cell samples. Preparation of the library involved the immunoSEQ multiplex PCR assay. For the multiplex PCR, a mixture combining 60 forward primers for TCR Vbeta segments and 13 reverse primers for TCR Jbeta segments was used. The CDR3 region of rearranged TCR beta genes was amplified from genomic DNA with a multiplex PCR assay. The amplified TCR beta libraries were sequenced on the Illumina HiSeq System as 87-base-pair reads. The authors processed their data as follows. Across the 670 or so repertoires, a later analysis counted roughly 84 million unique TCR beta chains, around 11 million of which were shared by at least two donors. A nearest-neighbor algorithm error-corrected the raw reads and collapsed the reads into unique sequences, merging closely related sequences to remove PCR and sequencing errors. Alignment of CDR3 sequences to IMGT reference sequences was used to assign V, D and J gene segments. Each retained sequence needed at least a six-nucleotide match to both a V gene segment and a J gene segment. Rearrangements were called productive when the CDR3 lacked stop codons and stayed in frame with V and J; all others were non-productive. CDR3 was defined according to IMGT convention as the region running from the second conserved V-encoded cysteine to the conserved J-encoded phenylalanine. In an earlier analysis of 500 to 650 of the donors, sequences lacking an unambiguous match to a single V gene segment were excluded. An earlier analysis of several hundred of the donors classified V segments as functional when productive rearrangements were above 56.7% and as segregating when the standard deviation between donors was above 5%. A statistical classification framework was built to diagnose cytomegalovirus status from the catalog of TCR beta chain sequences. In a later analysis, TCR nucleotide sequences were compared against IMGT/GENE-DB human TR gene sequences so that V and J genes could be assigned. Using the TCRdist pipeline, a later analysis assigned CDR3 sequences along with most-parsimonious VDJ recombination scenarios. In a later analysis, each TCR beta chain was defined by its CDR3 amino acid sequence together with its V-gene family, and reads without a unique V-gene family were excluded. As a way to deal with suspected cross-contamination and a sequencing artifact, a later analysis dropped roughly 600 nucleotide sequences that were highly shared and had low generation probability. For each public chain, a later analysis derived a clonal expansion index from normalized ranks of inferred template counts within each repertoire. Generation probabilities in a later analysis came from a VDJ recombination model fitted to out-of-frame rearrangements, and those results were checked against IGoR. A later analysis scored TCR-TCR, TCR-HLA and TCR-CMV co-occurrence with hypergeometric tests, applying a repertoire-size bias correction to TCR pairs. In a later analysis, false discovery rates were estimated by permuting HLA or CMV assignments 20 times. In a later analysis, co-occurring TCRs were grouped using DBSCAN, with TCRdist sequence similarity added in when clustering inside HLA-allele-positive subsets. Co-occurrence clustering excluded repertoires with fewer than 30,000 or more than 120,000 public chains, plus five with anomalous nucleotide sharing. TCRdb obtained this table from immuneACCESS and retained in-frame rearrangements with V and J assigned. These tables miss some clones; where compared with another copy, unresolved V genes account for less than half of the shortfall, and the remainder is unexplained. That table is the source of V, J and clone size, and D and trimming were worked out from the DNA. This sample holds 80,000 to 95,000 clones; almost 80% were observed only once. 6% of the sample rests with the top ten.

CDR1 and CDR2 are read off the germline V gene as MNHEY and SVGAGI. V is pruned by 0 bases and J by 0 bases, leaving 5 bases of the junction without a gene match. Counted from cysteine to phenylalanine, this CDR3 has 16 amino acids. Of all the DNA, just the CDR3 is kept, 48 bases in frame from base 1. The chain uses TRBV6-5 and TRBJ2-7; TRBD1 aligns with 7 central bases. The sample consisted of PBMCs. The sequence was obtained from a female donor in good health and CMV-seronegative. The CDR3 reads CASSYSWQGDSYEQYF. In nucleotides, the sequence is TGTGCCAGCAGTTACTCCTGGCAGGGGGACTCCTACGAGCAGTACTTC.